Included here is one T cell receptor (beta chain) sequence, with context. Its antigen is not identified. A much bigger clone sits one base away, suggesting this may be a read error. TCRdb independently ran MiXCR on the 5' RACE reads; one entry per CDR3 protein. The sample records about 890,000 distinct CDR3 sequences, 12% being singletons. This sample is drawn from a study of identical twins. Notes on the study in general: Abundant beta clonotypes from cord blood bore fewer insertions; memory repertoires lacked this pattern. Without tracking the same donors, conclusions rested on cross-sectional statistical analysis.

The CDR3 consists of 14 residues. V gave up 8 bases and J gave up 3 bases; unmatched junction bases: 4. The data were also submitted as part of a second study, on yellow fever vaccine responses in identical twins.

The chain recombines TRBV12-3 or TRBV12-4 with TRBJ2-5; 12 bases are shared with TRBD2. The clonotype originates from a young woman in good health. The sample was PBMCs. The CDR3 nucleotides are TGTGCCAGCGGTCGGACTAGCGGGAAAGAGACCCAGTACTTC. It translates to CASGRTSGKETQYF.